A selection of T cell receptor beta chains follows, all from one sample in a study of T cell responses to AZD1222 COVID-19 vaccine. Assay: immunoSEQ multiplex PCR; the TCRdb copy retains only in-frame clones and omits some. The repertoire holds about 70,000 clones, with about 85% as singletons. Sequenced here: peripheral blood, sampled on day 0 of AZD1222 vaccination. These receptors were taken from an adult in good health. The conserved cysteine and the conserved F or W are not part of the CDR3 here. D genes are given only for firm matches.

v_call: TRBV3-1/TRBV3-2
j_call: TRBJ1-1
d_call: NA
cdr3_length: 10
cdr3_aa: ASGLDRTPAF

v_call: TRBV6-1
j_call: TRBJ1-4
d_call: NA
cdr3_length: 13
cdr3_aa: ASSEGWGGDEKLF

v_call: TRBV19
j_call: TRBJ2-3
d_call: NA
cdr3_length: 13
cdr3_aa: ASSMNQVSTDTQY

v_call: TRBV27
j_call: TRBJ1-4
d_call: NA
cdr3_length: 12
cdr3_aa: ASSLREGNEKLF

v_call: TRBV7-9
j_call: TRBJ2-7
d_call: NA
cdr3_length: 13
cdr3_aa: ASSPDGAGLYEQY

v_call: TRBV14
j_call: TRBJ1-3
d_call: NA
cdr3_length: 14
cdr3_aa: ASSLRGRSSGNTIY

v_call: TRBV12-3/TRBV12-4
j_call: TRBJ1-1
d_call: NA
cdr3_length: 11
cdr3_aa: ASSKGGATEAF

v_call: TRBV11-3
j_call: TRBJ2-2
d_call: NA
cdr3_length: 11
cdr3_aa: ASSPINTGELF

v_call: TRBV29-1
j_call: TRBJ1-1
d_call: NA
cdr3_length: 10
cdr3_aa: SGGGGNTEAF

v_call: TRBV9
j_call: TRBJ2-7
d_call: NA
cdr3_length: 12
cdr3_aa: ASSVESYSYEQY

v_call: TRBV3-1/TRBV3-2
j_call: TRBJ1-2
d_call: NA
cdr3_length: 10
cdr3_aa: ASVSSNYGYT

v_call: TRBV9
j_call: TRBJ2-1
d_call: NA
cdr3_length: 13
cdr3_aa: ASSVAELASGEQF

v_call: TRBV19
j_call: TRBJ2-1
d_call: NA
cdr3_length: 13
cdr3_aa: ASSISGTSFHEQF

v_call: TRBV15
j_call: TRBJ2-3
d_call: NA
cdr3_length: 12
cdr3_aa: ATSSLRGGDTQY

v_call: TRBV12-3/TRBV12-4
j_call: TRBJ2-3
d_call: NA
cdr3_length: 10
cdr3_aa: ASSLVVDTQY

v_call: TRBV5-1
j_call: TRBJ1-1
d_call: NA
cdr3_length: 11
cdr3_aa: ASSLTGVSEAF

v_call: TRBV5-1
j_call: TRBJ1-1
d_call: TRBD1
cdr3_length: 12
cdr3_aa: ASTPTGQPTEAF

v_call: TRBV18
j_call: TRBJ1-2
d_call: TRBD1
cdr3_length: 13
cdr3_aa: ASTRPGQGVSGYT

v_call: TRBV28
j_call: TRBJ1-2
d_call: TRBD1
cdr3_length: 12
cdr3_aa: ASRPTYRGHGYT

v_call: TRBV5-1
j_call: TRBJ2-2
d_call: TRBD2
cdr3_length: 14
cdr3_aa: ASSPMWGGTTGELF

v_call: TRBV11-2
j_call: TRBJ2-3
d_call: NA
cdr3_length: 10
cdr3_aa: ASSLGGDTQY

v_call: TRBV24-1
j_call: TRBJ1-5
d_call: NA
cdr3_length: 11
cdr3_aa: ATSARGTEPQH

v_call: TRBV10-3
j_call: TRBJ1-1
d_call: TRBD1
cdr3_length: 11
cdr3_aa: AISVEGQTEAF

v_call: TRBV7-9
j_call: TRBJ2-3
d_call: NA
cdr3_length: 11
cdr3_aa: ASSLRTVDTQY

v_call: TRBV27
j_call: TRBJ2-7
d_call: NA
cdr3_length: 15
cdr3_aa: ASSSPPTRAAFHEQY

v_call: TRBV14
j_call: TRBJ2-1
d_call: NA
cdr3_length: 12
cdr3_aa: ASSQARGFNEQF

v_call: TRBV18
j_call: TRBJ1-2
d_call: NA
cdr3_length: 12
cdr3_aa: ASSPMRGDYGYT

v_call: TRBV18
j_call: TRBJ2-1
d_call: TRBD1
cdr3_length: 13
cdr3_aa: ASSAGTGGHNEQF

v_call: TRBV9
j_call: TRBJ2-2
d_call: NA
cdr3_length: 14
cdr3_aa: ASSVGSSSNTGELF

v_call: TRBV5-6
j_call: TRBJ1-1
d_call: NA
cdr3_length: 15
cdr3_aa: ASSSPPGRTYMAEAF

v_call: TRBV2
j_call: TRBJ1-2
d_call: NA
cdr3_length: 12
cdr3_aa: ASSGSLPNYGYT

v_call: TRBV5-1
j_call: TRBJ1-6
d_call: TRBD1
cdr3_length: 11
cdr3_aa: ASSPEQGSPLH

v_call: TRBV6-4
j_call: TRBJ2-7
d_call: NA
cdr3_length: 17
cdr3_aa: ASSDRRTESPSISYEQY

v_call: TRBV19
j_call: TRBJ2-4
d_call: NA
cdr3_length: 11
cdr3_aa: ASSFRGENIQY

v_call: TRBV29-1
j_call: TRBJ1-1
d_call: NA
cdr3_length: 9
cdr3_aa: SGGPGAEAF

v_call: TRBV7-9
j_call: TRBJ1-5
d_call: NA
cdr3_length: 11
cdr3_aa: ASSLEGGQPQH

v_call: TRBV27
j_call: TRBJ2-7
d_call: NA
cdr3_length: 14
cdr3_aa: ASSSGRGRGSHEQY

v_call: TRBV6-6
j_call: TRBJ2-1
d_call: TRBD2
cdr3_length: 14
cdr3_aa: ASSYGTRTEGNEQF

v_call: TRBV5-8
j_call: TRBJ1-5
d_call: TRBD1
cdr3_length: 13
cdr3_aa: ASSLGQGARQPQH

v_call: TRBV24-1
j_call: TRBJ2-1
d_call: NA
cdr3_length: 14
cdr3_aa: ATSDRYRSQGNEQF

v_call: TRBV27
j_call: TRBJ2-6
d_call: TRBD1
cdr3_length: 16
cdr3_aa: ASSFLTGGRSGANVLT

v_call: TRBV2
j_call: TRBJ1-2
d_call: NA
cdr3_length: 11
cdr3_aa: ASSGGGLYGYT

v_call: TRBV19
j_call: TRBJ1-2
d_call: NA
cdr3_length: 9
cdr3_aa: ASSSRFGYT

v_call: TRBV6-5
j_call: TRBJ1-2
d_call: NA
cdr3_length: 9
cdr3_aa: ASTQGRWYT

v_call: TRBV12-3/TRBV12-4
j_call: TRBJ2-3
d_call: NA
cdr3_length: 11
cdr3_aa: ASATGIGDTQY

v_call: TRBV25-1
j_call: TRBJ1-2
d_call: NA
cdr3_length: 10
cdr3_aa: ASSAPASGYT

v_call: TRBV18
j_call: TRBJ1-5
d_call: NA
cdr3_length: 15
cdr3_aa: ASSQYRESYSNQPQH

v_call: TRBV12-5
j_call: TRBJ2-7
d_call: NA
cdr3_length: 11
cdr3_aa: ASGLVLAGEQY

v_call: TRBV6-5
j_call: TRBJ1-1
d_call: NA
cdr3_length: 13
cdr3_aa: ASSYSGVMNTEAF

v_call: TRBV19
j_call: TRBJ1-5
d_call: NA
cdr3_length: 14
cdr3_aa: ASSSNGNRGNQPQH

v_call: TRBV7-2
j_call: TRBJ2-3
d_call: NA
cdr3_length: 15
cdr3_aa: ASSLASYRASGYTQY

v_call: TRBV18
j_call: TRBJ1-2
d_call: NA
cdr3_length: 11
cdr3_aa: ASSPSDSYGYT

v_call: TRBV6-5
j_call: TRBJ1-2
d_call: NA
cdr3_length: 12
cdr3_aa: ASSYSPPAYGYT

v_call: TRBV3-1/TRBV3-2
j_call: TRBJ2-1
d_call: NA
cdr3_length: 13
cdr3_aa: ASSPLADDYNEQF

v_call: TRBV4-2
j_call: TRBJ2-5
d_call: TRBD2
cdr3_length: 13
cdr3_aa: ASSQDRGGQETQY

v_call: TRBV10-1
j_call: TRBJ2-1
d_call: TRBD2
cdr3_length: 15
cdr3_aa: ASSEYGTSGTKGEQF